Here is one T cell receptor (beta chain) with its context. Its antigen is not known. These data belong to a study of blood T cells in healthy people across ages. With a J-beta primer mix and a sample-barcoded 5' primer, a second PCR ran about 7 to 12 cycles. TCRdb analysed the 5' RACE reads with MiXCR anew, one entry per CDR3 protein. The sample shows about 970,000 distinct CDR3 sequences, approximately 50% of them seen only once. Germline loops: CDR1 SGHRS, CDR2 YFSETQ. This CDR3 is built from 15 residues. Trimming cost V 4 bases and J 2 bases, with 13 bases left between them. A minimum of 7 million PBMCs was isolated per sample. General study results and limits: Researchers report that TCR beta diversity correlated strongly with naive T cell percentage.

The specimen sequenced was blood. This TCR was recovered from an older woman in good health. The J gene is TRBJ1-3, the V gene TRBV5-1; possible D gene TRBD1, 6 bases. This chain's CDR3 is CASSPGGGTGNTIYF. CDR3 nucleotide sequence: TGCGCCAGCAGCCCGGGAGGGGGAACTGGAAACACCATATATTTT.